A single sample is the source of the 26 T cell receptor beta chains below, sequenced in a study of blood T cell repertoires in COVID-19 (dated by TCRdb to the early 2020s). Library prep was done by the immunoSEQ multiplex PCR assay. The table comes from immuneACCESS by way of TCRdb, which keeps in-frame sequences with V and J called. Part of the clones is missing from these tables; in studies checked, under half for an unresolved V gene and the rest for unknown reasons. This sample comprises 150,000 to 200,000 clones, more than 85% of them detected only once. The ten biggest clones cover under 2.5% of the sample. Material for sequencing was peripheral blood. These receptors were obtained from a man between 65 and 85 years old with active or convalescent COVID-19.

The chain carries TRBV30 and TRBJ2-1, with D maybe TRBD2 (6 bases). Germline V gives CDR1 GTSNPN, CDR2 SVGIG (reference sequence). This CDR3 has 16 amino acids. Trimming shortened V by 0 bases and J by 3 bases, and 15 bases separated the two germline ends. The CDR3 nucleotides read TGTGCCTGGAGTGTAGCCGGGGGAGTAAGCTACAATGAGCAGTTCTTC. Protein: CAWSVAGGVSYNEQFF.

This chain joins TRBV7-9 and TRBJ1-3; D not certain. Per germline, CDR1 SEHNR and CDR2 FQNEAQ (reference sequence). V dropped 3 bases and J dropped 4 bases, with 22 bases sitting between them. The CDR3 is 18 amino acids. The CDR3 sequence is CASSFGIVRRKTGNTIYF. The CDR3 coding sequence is TGTGCCAGCAGCTTCGGTATAGTGCGGCGAAAAACGGGAAACACCATATATTTT.

This chain uses TRBV7-8 with TRBJ1-6, with 8 bases that match TRBD1. The CDR3 covers 18 residues. V trimming: 2 bases; J trimming: 5 bases; junction bases outside the gene matches: 11. Per germline, CDR1 SGHVS and CDR2 FQNEAQ. The CDR3 loop reads CASSLPLNMGQDNSPLHF. The CDR3, as DNA: TGTGCCAGCAGCTTACCACTGAACATGGGACAGGATAATTCACCCCTCCACTTT.

The genes are TRBV28 and TRBJ2-4, with TRBD2 identical over 8 bases. CDR1 is MDHEN, CDR2 SYDVKM, per germline. The CDR3 extends over 16 amino acids. V shed 4 bases, J shed 0 bases, and the junction held 5 bases outside the gene matches. The CDR3 DNA sequence: TGTGCCAGCAGTTCCCCGGGGGGGATAGCCAAAAACATTCAGTACTTC. Encoded protein: CASSSPGGIAKNIQYF.

The rearrangement joins TRBV28 to TRBJ2-5; 12 bases align to TRBD2. The V and J ends lost 3 bases and 5 bases, in that order; junction bases with no gene match: 13. The germline gives CDR1 MDHEN, CDR2 SYDVKM. This CDR3 is 18 amino acids long. CDR3 region: CASSFINGGLAGRETQYF. CDR3 DNA sequence: TGTGCCAGCAGTTTTATCAACGGAGGACTAGCGGGGAGGGAGACCCAGTACTTC.

The chain has TRBV28 and TRBJ2-5; D uncertain. The CDR3 runs to 12 residues. CDR1 MDHEN and CDR2 SYDVKM come from the germline V gene. In nucleotides, the CDR3 is TGTGCTACCCAGTCCAGCCAAGAGACCCAGTACTTC. It encodes CATQSSQETQYF.

This chain connects TRBV4-2 to TRBJ2-7; tentative D call: TRBD2 (6 bases). The germline V and J ends were trimmed by 0 bases and 3 bases, with 12 bases remaining between them. The germline V gene has CDR1 LGHNA and CDR2 YNFKEQ. This CDR3 is 15 amino acids long. CDR3 sequence: CASSQDAREVYEQYF. DNA for the CDR3: TGTGCCAGCAGCCAAGATGCCAGGGAGGTCTACGAGCAGTACTTC.

The V gene is TRBV6-2 or TRBV6-3, the J gene TRBJ1-3; D remains ambiguous. The CDR3 sequence is 16 residues long. The germline CDR1 and CDR2 sequences are MNHEY and SVGEGT. Deletions cut 5 bases from V and 0 bases from J, with 14 bases between. In nucleotides, the CDR3 is TGTGCCAGCAGTCGGATCCAGGTTTACTCTGGAAACACCATATATTTT. Protein product: CASSRIQVYSGNTIYF.

V is TRBV5-1 and J is TRBJ2-3; TRBD2 might be the D (5 bases). V was trimmed by 5 bases and J by 7 bases, leaving 14 bases between them. This CDR3 has 13 amino acids. The V gene's germline CDR1 is SGHRS and CDR2 YFSETQ. The CDR3 coding sequence is TGCGCCAGCAGTTCCCAAACCGGGAATACGCAGTATTTT. It yields the protein CASSSQTGNTQYF.

This clone turned up a few times. The V gene is TRBV5-1, the J gene TRBJ2-7; TRBD2 aligns across 7 bases. From germline, CDR1 is SGHRS and CDR2 YFSETQ. The CDR3 is 15 residues long. Unmatched junction bases numbered 13, after V lost 4 bases and J lost 6 bases. The CDR3, as DNA: TGCGCCAGCAGCGACAGAATAGCGGGCCCTCTCGAGCAGTACTTC. It yields the protein CASSDRIAGPLEQYF.

This clone was recorded a few times. CDR3 in amino acids: CASSIAGGFNEQFF. DNA of the CDR3: TGTGCCAGCAGCATAGCCGGTGGTTTTAATGAGCAGTTCTTC. This chain connects TRBV11-2 to TRBJ2-1, with D uncertain. Germline lookup yields CDR1 SGHAT and CDR2 FQNNGV. Trimming stripped 5 bases from V and 7 bases from J, with 15 bases between. The CDR3 runs to 14 residues.

The chain uses TRBV4-1 and TRBJ2-5, with 8 nucleotides matching TRBD1. V gave up 0 bases and J gave up 5 bases; unmatched junction bases: 11. This CDR3 contains 17 residues. Germline loops: CDR1 MGHRA, CDR2 YSYEKL. The CDR3 protein is CASSQDPPGQVLETQYF. The CDR3 DNA reads as TGCGCCAGCAGCCAAGACCCGCCGGGACAGGTTTTGGAGACCCAGTACTTC.

This chain links TRBV30 with TRBJ1-2, with TRBD1 matching over 10 bases. The CDR3 length is 14 residues. Germline CDR1 is GTSNPN and CDR2 is SVGIG (reference sequence). J was trimmed by 8 bases and V by 5 bases; bases with no gene match: 11. This CDR3 reads CAWDPGQGIRGYTF. The CDR3 DNA sequence: TGTGCCTGGGACCCGGGACAGGGGATTCGCGGCTACACCTTC.

This clone was recorded only once. This chain uses TRBV27 with TRBJ2-7; no clear D gene. Germline loops: CDR1 MNHEY, CDR2 SMNVEV (reference sequence). The CDR3 runs to 13 residues. The V gene lost 3 bases and the J gene lost 0 bases, with 6 bases spanning the gap. This CDR3 reads CASSFHSSYEQYF. The CDR3 DNA reads as TGTGCCAGCAGTTTCCATAGCTCCTACGAGCAGTACTTC.

The rearrangement joins TRBV6-6 to TRBJ1-6; TRBD1 aligns across 9 bases. V dropped 6 bases and J dropped 8; count of bases not matched to a gene: 5. The CDR3 has 14 residues. The germline gives CDR1 MNHNY, CDR2 SVGAGI (reference sequence). CDR3 nucleotides: TGTGCCAGCAGACCGGGACAGGGTGATTCACCCCTCCACTTT. Translation gives CASRPGQGDSPLHF.

Here the CDR3 DNA reads TGTGCCAGTAGTGAGGACAGGCTGAGGGAGTATGGCTACACCTTC. As protein: CASSEDRLREYGYTF. The V gene is TRBV19, the J gene TRBJ1-2; 7 bases are shared with TRBD1. The V gene's germline CDR1 is LNHDA and CDR2 SQIVND (reference sequence). The CDR3 covers 15 residues. Trimming cost V 5 bases and J 5 bases; bases outside gene matches: 11.

The chain joins TRBV28 to TRBJ2-2; 9 bases agree with TRBD1. In germline, CDR1 is MDHEN, CDR2 SYDVKM. The V segment lost 4 bases and the J segment 6 bases; nucleotides outside the gene matches: 9. There are 16 residues in the CDR3. The CDR3 DNA sequence: TGTGCCAGCAGTTCGACCGGGACAGGGCGCCCCGGGGAGCTGTTTTTT. Its translation: CASSSTGTGRPGELFF.

The rearrangement joins TRBV6-6 to TRBJ2-5, with a weak D call TRBD2 (5 bases). With 2 bases removed from V and 5 bases from J, the gap between germline ends came to 12 bases. This CDR3 contains 14 residues. CDR1 and CDR2 (germline): MNHNY, SVGAGI (reference sequence). The CDR3 DNA reads as TGTGCCAGCAGTTACGTAACTAGACGGGAGACCCAGTACTTC. Translated: CASSYVTRRETQYF.

Here the CDR3 DNA reads TGTGCCAGTACTCCTCAGGGGGCGGTCGGAGAGACCCAGTACTTC. Translating gives CASTPQGAVGETQYF. The rearrangement links TRBV19 to TRBJ2-5; 8 bases agree with TRBD1. V shed 7 bases and J 4 bases; nucleotides not matched to a gene: 11. Germline lookup yields CDR1 LNHDA and CDR2 SQIVND (reference sequence). The CDR3 totals 15 residues.

The chain employs TRBV5-5 and TRBJ2-1; 8 nucleotides match TRBD2. The CDR3 loop spans 16 amino acids. J lost 0 bases, V lost 0 bases, and 2 bases had no gene match. Germline CDR1 is SGHKS and CDR2 is YYEKEE (reference sequence). Here the CDR3 reads CASSLAGGSSYNEQFF. CDR3 bases: TGTGCCAGCAGCTTGGCGGGGGGGAGCTCCTACAATGAGCAGTTCTTC.

This chain links TRBV4-1 with TRBJ1-2; 7 nucleotides match TRBD1. The V and J ends lost 4 bases and 8 bases, in that order; junction bases with no gene match: 13. Germline V gives CDR1 MGHRA, CDR2 YSYEKL. The CDR3 sequence is 15 residues long. CDR3 loop: CASSREGEDRKGYTF. CDR3 sequence (DNA): TGCGCCAGCAGCCGTGAAGGCGAGGACAGGAAGGGCTACACCTTC.

V and J are TRBV4-3 and TRBJ1-4, with D unclear. Trimming shortened V by 0 bases and J by 11 bases, and 16 bases separated the two germline ends. Germline V lookup: CDR1 LGHNA, CDR2 YSLEER. This CDR3 region has 15 residues. In DNA, the CDR3 is TGCGCCAGCAGCCAAGATAACCTTTACAGTGGCAAACTGTTTTTT. Its translation: CASSQDNLYSGKLFF.

In its sample, this clone was seen a few times. This chain links TRBV11-2 with TRBJ2-1, with a tentative D call TRBD1 (5 bases). CDR1 SGHAT and CDR2 FQNNGV come from the germline V gene. Between the trimmed V and J ends, which lost 4 bases and 6 bases, there was a span of 16 bases. CDR3 length equals 15 residues. Here the CDR3 reads CASSSFLGGANEQFF. The CDR3 DNA follows: TGTGCCAGCAGCTCTTTCTTGGGTGGGGCCAATGAGCAGTTCTTC.

The chain links TRBV6-5 to TRBJ2-2; the D gene is possibly TRBD2 (6 bases). Germline V gene lookup returns CDR1 MNHEY and CDR2 SVGAGI. The CDR3 consists of 15 residues. V was clipped by 4 bases and J by 5 bases, with 14 bases between them. The CDR3 region is CASSWASGRTGELFF. The CDR3 region has the DNA TGTGCCAGCAGTTGGGCGTCAGGGAGGACCGGGGAGCTGTTTTTT.

In this sample, this clone turned up once. An end of the junction does not agree with germline; a read error may underlie this. The same CDR3 can be traced to other DNA sequences in this sample. The rearrangement links TRBV5-4 to TRBJ1-4; TRBD1 might be the D (6 bases). CDR3 size: 15 residues. CDR1 is SGHNT and CDR2 is YYREEE in the germline V gene (reference sequence). CDR3 nucleotide sequence: TGTGCCAGCAGCGCCGGGACACTCGCTAATGAAAAGCTGTTTTTT. Its translation: CASSAGTLANEKLFF.

The chain employs TRBV28 and TRBJ2-5, with 9 bases identical to TRBD2. The CDR3 contains 16 residues. With V trimmed by 6 bases and J by 2 bases, 10 bases remained unmatched. CDR1 and CDR2 (germline): MDHEN, SYDVKM. CDR3 DNA: TGTGCCAGCAGCTACGGGGCGGCGGGGGGGCAAGAGACCCAGTACTTC. Protein product: CASSYGAAGGQETQYF. Full variable domain (remainder filled in from reference TRBV28 and TRBJ2-5): DVKVTQSSRYLVKRTGEKVFLECVQDMDHENMFWYRQDPGLGLRLIYFSYDVKMKEKGDIPEGYSVSREKKERFSLILESASTNQTSMYLCASSYGAAGGQETQYFGPGTRLLVL.